This TCR beta chain stems from a study of blood T cell repertoires in COVID-19 (dated by TCRdb to 2020 to 2021). Broadly, across the study: Samples from collaborators originated in the United States, Italy and Spain and spanned both the acute and convalescent phases of COVID-19. A freely available public database, intended as a resource for researchers studying the immune response to SARS-CoV-2, is where the repertoires were released. Where available, HLA class I and class II types were taken from metadata supplied by the sample provider and were not determined by assay-based typing. Deeply sampled blood TCRbeta repertoires from subjects exposed to, actively infected with, or recovered from COVID-19 were included in the dataset. A de-identified subject ID, COVID-19 status, age in years and sex were almost always included in the sample metadata. Samples were obtained from the ongoing ImmuneRACE study (first 160 participants) and from 1,200 or so subjects provided by 6 global collaborators. The material from the prospective study consisted of cDNA or gDNA derived from T cells, B-cell-depleted T cells, or PBMCs.

TCRbeta CDR3 regions were amplified from genomic DNA using the immunoSEQ Assay, a bias-controlled multiplex PCR. The authors processed their data as follows. Within the assay, amplification of reference gene primers was used to estimate how many nucleated cells each sample contained. To quantify the absolute abundance of each unique TCRbeta CDR3 rearrangement, sequence reads were collapsed and filtered. For each sample, productive Simpson clonality was calculated as the square root of Simpson's diversity index across productive rearrangements. TCRdb provides this immuneACCESS table in a form limited to in-frame rearrangements. Some clones are lacking; in checked studies, under half of them reflect an unresolved V gene, and why the rest are absent is not known. V and J calls and clone size are as listed in that table; D and trimming were resolved from the DNA. Here the sample has 150,000 to 200,000 clones; around 87% occur a single time. 7% to 7.5% of the sample goes to the ten largest clones.

Each collaborating institution followed its own protocols to collect whole blood in K2EDTA tubes. For TCRbeta analysis, collaborators shipped samples in one of three forms: frozen whole blood, isolated PBMCs, or DNA extracted from either of those sample types. What the study reported, not specific to this receptor: How much clinical and demographic metadata was included differed by source and by participant, and the metadata was provided uncurated.

In regard to this clone: What this receptor recognizes is not known. No much larger clonotype is one base removed from it; base qualities were not supplied.

The CDR3 has 14 amino acids, counting the end cysteine and phenylalanine. Only the CDR3 region is kept as DNA, spanning 42 bases read in frame from base 1. Per the germline V gene, MDHEN is the CDR1 and SYDVKM is the CDR2. V sheds 6 bases and J sheds 6 bases, leaving 14 bases between their ends. This receptor was obtained from a woman of 80 years or more in a cohort sampled during active or convalescent COVID-19. The rearrangement combines TRBV28 with TRBJ1-4; a tentative D match to TRBD1 spans 6 bases. The material sequenced was peripheral blood. The DNA sequence reads TGTGCCAGCAGAACGGCGGGGGCCGATGAAAAACTGTTTTTT. This gives the protein CASRTAGADEKLFF.